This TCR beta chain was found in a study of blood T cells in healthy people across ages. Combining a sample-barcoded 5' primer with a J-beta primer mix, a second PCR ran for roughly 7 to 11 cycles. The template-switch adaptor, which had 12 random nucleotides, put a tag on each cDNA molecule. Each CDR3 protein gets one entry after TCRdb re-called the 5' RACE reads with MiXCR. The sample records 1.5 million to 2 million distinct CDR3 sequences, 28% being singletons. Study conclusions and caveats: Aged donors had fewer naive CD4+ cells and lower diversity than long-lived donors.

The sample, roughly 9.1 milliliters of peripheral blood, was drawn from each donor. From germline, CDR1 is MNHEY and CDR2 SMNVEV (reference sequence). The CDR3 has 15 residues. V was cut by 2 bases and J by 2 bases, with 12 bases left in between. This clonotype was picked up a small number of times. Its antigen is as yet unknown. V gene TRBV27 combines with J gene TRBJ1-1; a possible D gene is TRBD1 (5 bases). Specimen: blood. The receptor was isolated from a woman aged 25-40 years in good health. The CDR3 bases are TGTGCCAGCAGTTTACGGGGGGTCCCCAACACTGAAGCTTTCTTT. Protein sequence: CASSLRGVPNTEAFF.